This T cell receptor beta chain was sequenced for a study of blood T cell repertoires in COVID-19. Study in general: T cells, B-cell-depleted T cells, or PBMCs supplied cDNA or gDNA.

In the study's own analysis: Cell counts per sample came from amplifying reference gene primers. The table came from immunoSEQ multiplex PCR; TCRdb's copy has only in-frame clones and leaves some out. Clonal size and the V and J genes are those of that table, whereas D and trimming came from the DNA. The sample gives 300,000 or so clones, just over 85% of which show up once; around 4.2% is in the top ten. J lost 4 bases, V lost 3 bases, and 11 bases had no gene match. The CDR3 totals 16 residues. Germline V gives CDR1 KGHSH, CDR2 LQKENI. In terms of age and location, participants ranged from roughly 18 to 100 years and lived in about two dozen US areas.

Source material: PBMCs or T cells enriched from blood (not recorded which). The receptor was derived from a woman in her thirties or forties with acute COVID-19. The rearrangement links TRBV18 to TRBJ1-2; 7 bases align to TRBD1. CDR3 DNA sequence: TGTGCCAGCTCACCTAAGACAGGGCTTGAGACCTATGGCTACACCTTC. Residues: CASSPKTGLETYGYTF.